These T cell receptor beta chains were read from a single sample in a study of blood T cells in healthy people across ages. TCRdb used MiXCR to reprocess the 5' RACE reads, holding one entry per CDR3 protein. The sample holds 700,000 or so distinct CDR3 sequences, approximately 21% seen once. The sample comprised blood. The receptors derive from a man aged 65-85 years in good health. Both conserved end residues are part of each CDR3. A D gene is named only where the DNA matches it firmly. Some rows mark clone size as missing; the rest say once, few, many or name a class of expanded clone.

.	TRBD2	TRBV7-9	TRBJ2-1	CASSRPGLAPNEQFF	TGTGCCAGCAGCCGACCGGGACTAGCGCCCAATGAGCAGTTCTTC
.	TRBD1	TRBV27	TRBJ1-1	CASSLRLRQGGTEAFF	TGTGCCAGCAGTCTAAGGCTTCGACAGGGAGGCACTGAAGCTTTCTTT
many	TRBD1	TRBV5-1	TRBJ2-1	CASSLGTGNYNEQFF	TGTGCCAGCAGCCTCGGGACAGGAAACTACAATGAGCAGTTCTTC
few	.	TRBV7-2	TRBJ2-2	CASSFWGQTGELFF	TGTGCCAGCAGCTTCTGGGGCCAGACCGGGGAGCTGTTTTTT
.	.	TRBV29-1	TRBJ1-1	CSVGRMDTEAFF	TGCAGCGTTGGCCGCATGGACACTGAAGCTTTCTTT
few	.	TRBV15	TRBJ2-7	CATSRDSGRTYEQYF	TGTGCCACCAGCAGAGATTCGGGCCGGACCTACGAGCAGTACTTC
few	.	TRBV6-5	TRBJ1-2	CASSLTTWGSVGYTF	TGTGCCAGCAGTCTCACGACCTGGGGGTCCGTTGGCTACACCTTC
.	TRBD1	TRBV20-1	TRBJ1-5	CRERRVGSGTGAKQPQHF	TGCAGGGAACGAAGAGTGGGTTCCGGGACAGGGGCGAAACAGCCCCAGCATTTT
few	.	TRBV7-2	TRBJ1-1	CASSSLAKGEAFF	TGTGCCAGCAGCTCCCTGGCCAAGGGTGAAGCTTTCTTT
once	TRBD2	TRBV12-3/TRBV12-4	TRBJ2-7	CASSFRAGALYEQYF	TGTGCCAGCAGTTTTAGAGCGGGGGCCCTCTACGAGCAGTACTTC
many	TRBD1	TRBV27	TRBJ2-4	CASRATGGLNIQYF	TGTGCCAGCAGGGCGACAGGGGGCCTAAACATTCAGTACTTC
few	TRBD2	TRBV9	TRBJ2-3	CASSVGGLAGAADTQYF	TGTGCCAGCAGCGTAGGTGGACTAGCGGGAGCAGCAGATACGCAGTATTTT
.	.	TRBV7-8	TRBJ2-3	CASSSYQGGPDTQYF	TGTGCCAGCAGCTCCTACCAGGGAGGCCCAGATACGCAGTATTTT
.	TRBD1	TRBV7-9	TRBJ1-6	CASSHRDRVGALHF	TGTGCCAGCAGTCACCGGGACAGGGTGGGAGCCCTCCACTTT
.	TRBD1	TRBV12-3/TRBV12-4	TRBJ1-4	CASEGAPGEKLFF	TGTGCCAGCGAGGGGGCCCCCGGTGAAAAACTGTTTTTT
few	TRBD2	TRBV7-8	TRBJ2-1	CASSLVHPGTRSGEQFF	TGTGCCAGCAGCTTAGTCCATCCCGGGACTAGGTCTGGTGAGCAGTTCTTC
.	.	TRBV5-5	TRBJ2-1	CASSPDLASYNEQFF	TGTGCCAGCAGCCCAGACCTCGCCTCCTACAATGAGCAGTTCTTC
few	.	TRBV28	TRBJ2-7	CASSLYGGKDEQYF	TGTGCCAGCAGTTTATACGGGGGAAAGGACGAGCAGTACTTC
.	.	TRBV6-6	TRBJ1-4	CASSYSRQRNEKLFF	TGTGCCAGCAGTTACTCTCGGCAGCGGAATGAAAAACTGTTTTTT
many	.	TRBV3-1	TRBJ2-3	CASSQPPPGVPDTQYF	TGTGCCAGCAGCCAACCCCCACCCGGAGTCCCAGATACGCAGTATTTT
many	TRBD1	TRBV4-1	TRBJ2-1	CASSQGDRVINEQFF	TGCGCCAGCAGCCAAGGGGACAGGGTGATCAATGAGCAGTTCTTC
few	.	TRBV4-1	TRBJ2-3	CASSQEELPTDTQYF	TGCGCCAGCAGCCAAGAAGAACTCCCCACAGATACGCAGTATTTT
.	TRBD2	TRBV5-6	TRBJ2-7	CASSFLAGRARYEQYF	TGTGCCAGCAGCTTTTTGGCGGGGAGGGCCAGATACGAGCAGTACTTC
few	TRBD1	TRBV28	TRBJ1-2	CASSLTSGGVYYGYTF	TGTGCCAGCAGTCTTACTTCAGGGGGCGTCTACTATGGCTACACCTTC
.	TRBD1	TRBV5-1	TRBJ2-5	CASSWTGDSQETQYF	TGCGCCAGCAGTTGGACAGGGGATTCCCAAGAGACCCAGTACTTC
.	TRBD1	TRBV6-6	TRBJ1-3	CASSIPGGGGNTIYF	TGTGCCAGCAGTATACCAGGGGGTGGCGGAAACACCATATATTTT
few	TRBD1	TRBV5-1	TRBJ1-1	CASSSRQGQGMNTEAFF	TGCGCCAGCAGTTCCCGACAGGGCCAGGGGATGAACACTGAAGCTTTCTTT
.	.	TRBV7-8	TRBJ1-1	CASSLGVAGARAEAFF	TGTGCCAGCAGCTTAGGGGTTGCGGGCGCAAGAGCTGAAGCTTTCTTT
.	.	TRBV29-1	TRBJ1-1	CSVGGDINTEAFF	TGCAGCGTTGGGGGGGATATAAACACTGAAGCTTTCTTT
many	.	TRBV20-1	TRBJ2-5	CSGHKYQETQYF	TGCAGTGGCCATAAGTACCAAGAGACCCAGTACTTC
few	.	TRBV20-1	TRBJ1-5	CSAPIQGRTQPQHF	TGCAGTGCTCCAATCCAGGGGAGGACTCAGCCCCAGCATTTT
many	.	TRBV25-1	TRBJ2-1	CASSDRVRYNEQFF	TGTGCCAGCAGTGATCGAGTCCGGTACAATGAGCAGTTCTTC
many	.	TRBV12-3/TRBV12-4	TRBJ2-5	CASSLLLGVQETQYF	TGTGCCAGCAGCCTACTCTTAGGGGTCCAAGAGACCCAGTACTTC
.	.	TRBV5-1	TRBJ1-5	CASSLERNSNQPQHF	TGCGCCAGCAGCTTGGAGAGAAATAGCAATCAGCCCCAGCATTTT
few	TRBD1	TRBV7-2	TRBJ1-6	CASSYGQAFDNSPLHF	TGTGCCAGCAGCTACGGACAGGCATTTGATAATTCACCCCTCCACTTT
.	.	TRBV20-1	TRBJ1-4	CSARETGEKLFF	TGCAGTGCTAGAGAGACCGGTGAAAAACTGTTTTTT
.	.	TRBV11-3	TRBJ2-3	CASGYGDPSTDTQYF	TGTGCCAGCGGGTACGGGGACCCTAGCACAGATACGCAGTATTTT
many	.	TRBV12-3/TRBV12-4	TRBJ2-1	CASSLPPGEQFF	TGTGCCAGCAGTTTGCCGCCGGGGGAGCAGTTCTTC
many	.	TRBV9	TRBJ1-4	CASSLDSQTNEKLFF	TGTGCCAGCAGCTTGGACAGTCAAACTAATGAAAAACTGTTTTTT
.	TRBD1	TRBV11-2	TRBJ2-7	CASSLLGTATNEQYF	TGTGCCAGCAGCTTACTGGGGACAGCAACCAACGAGCAGTACTTC
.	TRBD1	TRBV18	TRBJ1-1	CASSPRTGEGFTEAFF	TGTGCCAGCTCACCCAGGACAGGGGAGGGTTTCACTGAAGCTTTCTTT
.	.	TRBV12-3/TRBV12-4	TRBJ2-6	CASSLAFPGNLRGWAGANVLTF	TGTGCCAGCAGCTTGGCGTTCCCCGGGAACTTACGGGGGTGGGCTGGGGCCAACGTCCTGACTTTC
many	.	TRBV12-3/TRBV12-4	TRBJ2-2	CASSLGTPANTGELFF	TGTGCCAGCAGTTTGGGGACGCCCGCGAACACCGGGGAGCTGTTTTTT
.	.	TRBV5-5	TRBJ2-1	CASSLSGIALYNEQFF	TGTGCCAGCAGCTTGTCCGGGATTGCCCTCTACAATGAGCAGTTCTTC
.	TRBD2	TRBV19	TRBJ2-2	CASSRVAGGLFTGELFF	TGTGCCAGTAGTAGGGTAGCGGGGGGGCTGTTCACCGGGGAGCTGTTTTTT
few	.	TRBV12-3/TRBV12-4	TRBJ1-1	CASSQVALGTEAFF	TGTGCCAGCTCTCAGGTGGCCCTGGGGACTGAAGCTTTCTTT
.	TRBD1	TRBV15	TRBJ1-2	CATSIDRVGYGYTF	TGTGCCACCAGCATAGACAGGGTGGGCTATGGCTACACCTTC
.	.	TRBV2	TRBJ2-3	CASMGISTDTQYF	TGTGCCAGCATGGGGATTAGCACAGATACGCAGTATTTT
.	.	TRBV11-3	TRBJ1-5	CASSLDGQPQHF	TGTGCCAGCAGCTTAGACGGACAGCCCCAGCATTTT
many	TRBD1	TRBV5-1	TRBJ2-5	CASSFTGGGETQYF	TGCGCCAGCAGCTTTACAGGGGGAGGAGAGACCCAGTACTTC
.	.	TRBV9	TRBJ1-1	CASSESTANTEAFF	TGTGCCAGCAGCGAATCTACAGCGAACACTGAAGCTTTCTTT
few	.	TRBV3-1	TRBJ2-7	CASSQEWYEQYF	TGTGCCAGCAGCCAAGAATGGTACGAGCAGTACTTC
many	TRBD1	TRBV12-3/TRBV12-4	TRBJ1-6	CASSLGTGNSPLHF	TGTGCCAGCAGTTTAGGGACAGGGAATTCACCCCTCCACTTT
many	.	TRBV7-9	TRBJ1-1	CATPLAETIDTEAFF	TGTGCCACCCCCTTAGCGGAGACTATAGACACTGAAGCTTTCTTT
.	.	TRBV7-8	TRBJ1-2	CASSPTGRTRGYTF	TGTGCCAGCAGCCCCACCGGGCGAACTCGCGGCTACACCTTC